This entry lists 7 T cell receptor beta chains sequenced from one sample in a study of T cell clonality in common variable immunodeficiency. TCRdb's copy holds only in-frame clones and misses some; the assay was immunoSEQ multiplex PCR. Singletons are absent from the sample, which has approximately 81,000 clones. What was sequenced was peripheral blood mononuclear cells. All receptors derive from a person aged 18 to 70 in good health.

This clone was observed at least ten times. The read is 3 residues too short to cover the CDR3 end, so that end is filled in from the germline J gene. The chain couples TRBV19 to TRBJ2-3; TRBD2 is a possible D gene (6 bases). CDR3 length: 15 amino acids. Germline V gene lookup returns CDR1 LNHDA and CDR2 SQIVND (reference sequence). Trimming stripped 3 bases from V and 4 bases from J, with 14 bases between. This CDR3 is CASSIASAGADTQYF. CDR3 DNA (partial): TGTGCCAGTAGTATTGCTAGCGCTGGGGCAGATACG. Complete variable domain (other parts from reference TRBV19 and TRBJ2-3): DGGITQSPKYLFRKEGQNVTLSCEQNLNHDAMYWYRQDPGQGLRLIYYSQIVNDFQKGDIAEGYSVSREKKESFPLTVTSAQKNPTAFYLCASSIASAGADTQYFGPGTRLTVL.

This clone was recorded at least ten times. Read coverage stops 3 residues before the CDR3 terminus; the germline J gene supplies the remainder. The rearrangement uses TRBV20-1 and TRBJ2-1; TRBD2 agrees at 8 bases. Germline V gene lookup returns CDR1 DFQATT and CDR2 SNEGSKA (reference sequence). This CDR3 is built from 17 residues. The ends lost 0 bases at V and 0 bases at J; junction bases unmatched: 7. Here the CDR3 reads CSARDWAGGLSYNEQFF. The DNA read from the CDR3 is TGCAGTGCTAGAGATTGGGCGGGAGGACTCTCCTACAATGAG.

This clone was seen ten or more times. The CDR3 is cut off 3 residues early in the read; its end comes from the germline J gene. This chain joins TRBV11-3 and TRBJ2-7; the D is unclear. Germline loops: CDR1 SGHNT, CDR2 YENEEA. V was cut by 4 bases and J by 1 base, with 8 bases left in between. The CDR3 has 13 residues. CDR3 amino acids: CASSSGVSYEQYF. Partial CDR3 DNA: TGTGCCAGCAGCTCCGGTGTGTCCTACGAG.

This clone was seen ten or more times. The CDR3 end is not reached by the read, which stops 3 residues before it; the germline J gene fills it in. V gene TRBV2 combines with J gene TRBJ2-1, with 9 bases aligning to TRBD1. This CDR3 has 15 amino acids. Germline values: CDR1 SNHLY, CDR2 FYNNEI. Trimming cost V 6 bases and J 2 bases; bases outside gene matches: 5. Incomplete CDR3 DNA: TGTGCCAGCAGCGAACAGGGGGCCACCTACAATGAG. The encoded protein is CASSEQGATYNE. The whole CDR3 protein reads CASSEQGATYNEQFF. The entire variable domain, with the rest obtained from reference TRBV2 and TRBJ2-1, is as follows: EPEVTQTPSHQVTQMGQEVILRCVPISNHLYFYWYRQILGQKVEFLVSFYNNEISEKSEIFDDQFSVERPDGSNFTLKIRSTKLEDSAMYFCASSEQGATYNEQFFGPGTRLTVL.

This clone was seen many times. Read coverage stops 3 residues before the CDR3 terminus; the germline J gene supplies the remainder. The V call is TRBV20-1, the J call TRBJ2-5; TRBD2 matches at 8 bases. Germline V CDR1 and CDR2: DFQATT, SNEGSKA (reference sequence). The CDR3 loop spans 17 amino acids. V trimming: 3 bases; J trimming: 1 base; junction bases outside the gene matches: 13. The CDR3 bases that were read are TGCAGTGCTAGTCCGGGGGGGATAACCCGTTCCCAAGAGACC. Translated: CSASPGGITRSQET. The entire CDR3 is CSASPGGITRSQETQYF.

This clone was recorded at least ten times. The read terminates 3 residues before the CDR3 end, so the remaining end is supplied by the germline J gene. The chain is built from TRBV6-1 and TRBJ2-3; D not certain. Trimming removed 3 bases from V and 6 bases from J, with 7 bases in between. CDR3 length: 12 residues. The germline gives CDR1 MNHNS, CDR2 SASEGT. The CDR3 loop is CASSDRVDTQYF. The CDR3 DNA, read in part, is TGTGCCAGCAGTGACCGGGTGGATACG.

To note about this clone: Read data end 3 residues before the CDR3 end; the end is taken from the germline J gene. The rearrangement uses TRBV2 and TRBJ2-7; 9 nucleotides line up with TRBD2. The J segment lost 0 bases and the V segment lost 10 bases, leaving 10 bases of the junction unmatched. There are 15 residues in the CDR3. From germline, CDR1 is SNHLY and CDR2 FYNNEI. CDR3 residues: CANSQPSGDSYEQYF. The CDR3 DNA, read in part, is TGTGCCAACTCTCAGCCTAGCGGGGACTCCTACGAG.